A selection of T cell receptor beta chains follows, all from one sample in a study of cytomegalovirus exposure and HLA in healthy donors. Repertoires were generated with immunoSEQ multiplex PCR, while TCRdb's copy carries only in-frame clones and drops some. The sample lists approximately 92,000 clones; 81% were seen once. The sequenced material came from PBMCs. The receptor set was obtained from a girl aged 2 to 10 in good health and CMV-seropositive. Each CDR3 is given without its conserved first and last residue. D genes are given only for firm matches.

D gene | J gene | V gene | CDR3 protein
TRBD1 | TRBJ2-7 | TRBV28 | ASSSPGGNYEQY
TRBD2 | TRBJ2-1 | TRBV27 | ASSSGLAGINEQF
. | TRBJ2-7 | TRBV30 | ARGGSRSYEQY
TRBD1 | TRBJ2-6 | TRBV7-9 | ASRSGTGVNVLT
TRBD2 | . | TRBV10-3 | AISESRAGVNEQY
. | TRBJ2-2 | TRBV6-6 | ASRAGDAGELF
TRBD1 | TRBJ2-7 | TRBV25-1 | ASSATGPYEQY
. | TRBJ2-1 | TRBV6-5 | ASSAGVIPSEQF
TRBD1 | TRBJ1-2 | TRBV18 | ASSLQDRGYGYT
. | TRBJ1-5 | TRBV7-6 | ASSIGSGNQPQH
. | TRBJ1-1 | TRBV10-3 | AISDGPRTEAF
. | TRBJ1-2 | TRBV7-9 | ASSLAGDGGYT
TRBD2 | TRBJ2-1 | TRBV2 | ASSEAGLAGAREQF
. | TRBJ2-1 | TRBV7-2 | ASSIGLYNEQF
. | TRBJ2-5 | TRBV15 | ATSRALGTDKETQY
. | TRBJ1-2 | TRBV15 | ATSRVFGPSDYGYT
TRBD2 | TRBJ2-2 | TRBV7-2 | ASSHQLAGGTGELF
. | TRBJ1-1 | TRBV7-9 | ASSLGGGTEAF
. | TRBJ2-7 | TRBV15 | ATSREAGTYEQY
TRBD2 | TRBJ2-2 | TRBV9 | ASSVPSGPTGELF
TRBD2 | TRBJ2-7 | TRBV6-5 | ASSYSTSGRTYEQY
. | TRBJ2-1 | TRBV7-3 | ASSASSTRNEQF
TRBD1 | TRBJ1-1 | TRBV19 | ASSMGDRGDTEAF
TRBD1 | TRBJ1-2 | TRBV6-5 | ASSYFQGVDYGYT
. | TRBJ1-5 | TRBV19 | ASSSGGNQPQH
. | TRBJ2-2 | TRBV19 | ASSTSGGLSNTGELF
. | TRBJ2-7 | TRBV13 | ASSLAFTGFPYEQY
TRBD1 | TRBJ1-6 | TRBV29-1 | SVATGGESPLH
. | TRBJ2-3 | TRBV5-1 | ASSVGYGIVGTDTQY
. | TRBJ2-1 | TRBV6-4 | ASSDRGEGGNEQF
. | TRBJ1-5 | TRBV28 | ASSLGQGLQPQH
TRBD2 | TRBJ2-7 | TRBV29-1 | SVDRGSSYEQY